This T cell receptor (beta chain) came from a study of blood T cell repertoires in COVID-19. Study details: PBMCs, B-cell-depleted T cells, or T cells were the source of the cDNA or gDNA that made up the material.

A few counts support this clone. Trimming left V 4 bases short and J 7 bases short, with 14 bases between. This CDR3 spans 13 amino acids. Germline assignment: CDR1 LGHNA and CDR2 YNFKEQ. Per the original methods: Quantification of nucleated cells was approximated via reference gene primer amplification. The repertoire was sequenced with immunoSEQ multiplex PCR; TCRdb's copy has only in-frame clones and lacks some. Clone size and the V and J calls come from that table; the DNA yielded D and trimming. The table has more than 70,000 clones, more than 75% seen once. The rearrangement uses TRBV4-2 and TRBJ2-7, with D unclear. This TCR derives from a human donor in a cohort sampled during active COVID-19. The sequenced material came from peripheral blood. CDR3 region: CASSLATPTEQYF. For the CDR3, the DNA is TGTGCCAGCAGCCTAGCCACACCCACGGAGCAGTACTTC.